The 17 T cell receptor beta chains given below trace back to one sample, sequenced in a study of Ad26.COV2.S vaccination and SARS-CoV-2 variants. Described treatment: some 20 received Ad26.COV2.S at low or high dose, single or two shots; 5 received placebo; per-sample allocation not given. The investigators took samples on day 63 after the first vaccine or placebo injection. Here immunoSEQ multiplex PCR was the method, and the copy in TCRdb shows in-frame clones only, minus some. The sample yields 300,000 to 400,000 clones, 80% to 90% seen once. This material consisted of peripheral blood, taken in a trial of Ad26.COV2.S vaccine versus placebo. The receptors were sampled from a person between 18 and 65 years old who received the Ad26.COV2.S COVID-19 vaccine or a placebo.

The rearrangement uses TRBV19 and TRBJ2-5; D is perhaps TRBD1 (7 bases). Trimming pared 2 bases from V and 4 bases from J, leaving 11 bases between. CDR1 LNHDA and CDR2 SQIVND come from the germline V gene (reference sequence). This CDR3 has 14 amino acids. This chain's CDR3 is CASSIRQGGETQYF. The CDR3 nucleotides are TGTGCCAGTAGTATAAGGCAGGGGGGAGAGACCCAGTACTTC.

The chain carries TRBV6-6 and TRBJ1-4; D remains unclear. Germline V CDR1 and CDR2: MNHNY, SVGAGI (reference sequence). V shed 2 bases and J shed 3 bases, with 13 bases lying between them. CDR3 length equals 16 residues. CDR3 nucleotide sequence: TGTGCCAGCAGTTACGCCGCCGGGGTGGCTAATGAAAAACTGTTTTTT. This encodes CASSYAAGVANEKLFF.

This clone occurred once. This chain uses TRBV18 with TRBJ2-7; D perhaps matches TRBD1 (6 bases). The CDR3 loop spans 14 amino acids. V lost 6 bases and J 0 bases, leaving 12 bases between the germline ends. The V gene's germline CDR1 is KGHSH and CDR2 LQKENI. The CDR3 is CASSRDTNSYEQYF. In DNA form, the CDR3 reads TGTGCCAGCTCGAGGGACACGAACTCCTACGAGCAGTACTTC.

Here the CDR3 DNA reads TGTGCCAGCAGTTTGGGGACGCCAGGATATGCCAACGTCCTGACTTTC. Its translation is CASSLGTPGYANVLTF. This chain connects TRBV28 to TRBJ2-6; TRBD1 or TRBD2 may be the D gene (5 bases each). V was cut by 3 bases and J by 7 bases, with 16 bases left in between. Germline loops: CDR1 MDHEN, CDR2 SYDVKM. This CDR3 contains 16 residues.

The chain links TRBV19 to TRBJ1-1, with 8 bases lining up with TRBD1. V shed 5 bases and J 7 bases; nucleotides not matched to a gene: 6. The CDR3 is 13 residues long. The germline CDR1 and CDR2 sequences are LNHDA and SQIVND (reference sequence). In nucleotides, the CDR3 is TGTGCCAGTAGTGGACAGGGAGAAGTTGAAGCTTTCTTT. Protein product: CASSGQGEVEAFF.

The V gene is TRBV2, the J gene TRBJ1-2, with a tentative D call TRBD1 (6 bases). Germline loops: CDR1 SNHLY, CDR2 FYNNEI. This CDR3 is 14 amino acids long. Trimming took off 7 bases at V and 0 bases at J, with 12 bases between the two ends. The CDR3 nucleotides are TGTGCCAGCACAAGACAGGAGCCTAACTATGGCTACACCTTC. Its translation is CASTRQEPNYGYTF.

The rearrangement uses TRBV5-4 and TRBJ2-5; TRBD2 aligns across 10 bases. The J segment lost 5 bases and the V segment lost 5 bases, leaving 9 bases of the junction unmatched. CDR3 length equals 15 residues. CDR1 and CDR2 (germline): SGHNT, YYREEE (reference sequence). Here the CDR3 DNA reads TGTGCCAGCAGAATAAGCGGGGGGGGCAGTGAGACCCAGTACTTC. This translates into CASRISGGGSETQYF.

The V gene is TRBV19, the J gene TRBJ2-5; possible D gene TRBD1, 5 bases. This CDR3 has 15 amino acids. Germline CDR1 reads LNHDA; CDR2 reads SQIVND (reference sequence). V lost 5 bases and J 2 bases, leaving 15 bases between the germline ends. The chain's CDR3 is CASSLGAEEQETQYF. CDR3 nucleotides: TGTGCCAGTAGTCTAGGGGCAGAGGAACAAGAGACCCAGTACTTC.

This clone has more than one count but fewer than ten. The V gene is TRBV7-2, the J gene TRBJ2-1; 8 bases line up with TRBD2. Per the germline V gene, CDR1 is SGHTA and CDR2 is FQGNSA. CDR3 length: 17 amino acids. With V trimmed by 1 base and J by 4 bases, 9 bases remained unmatched. The CDR3 protein is CASSLEGGTSLYNEQFF. As DNA, the CDR3 is TGTGCCAGCAGCTTAGAGGGTGGGACTAGTCTTTACAATGAGCAGTTCTTC.

This sequence joins TRBV11-2 and TRBJ1-3; tentative D call: TRBD1 (5 bases). V was shortened by 1 base and J by 3 bases, with 13 bases between the two germline ends. The CDR3 length is 16 residues. Per the germline V gene, CDR1 is SGHAT and CDR2 is FQNNGV. The CDR3 region has the DNA TGTGCCAGCAGCTTAGGGCGGGCAGGGTTTGGAAACACCATATATTTT. Protein sequence: CASSLGRAGFGNTIYF.

V gene TRBV7-2 combines with J gene TRBJ1-2; D gene unclear. CDR1 and CDR2 from the germline V gene are SGHTA and FQGNSA. This CDR3 contains 13 residues. The germline V and J ends were trimmed by 8 bases and 2 bases, with 12 bases remaining between them. CDR3 DNA sequence: TGTGCCAGCCTGCCGATAAGGAACTATGGCTACACCTTC. This encodes CASLPIRNYGYTF.

Only a few counts were recorded for this clone. The chain has TRBV6-6 and TRBJ2-5, with D unresolved. The CDR3 loop spans 15 amino acids. The germline V gene has CDR1 MNHNY and CDR2 SVGAGI (reference sequence). V dropped 5 bases and J dropped 5 bases, with 18 bases sitting between them. This chain's CDR3 is CASSPGPELGETQYF. The CDR3 DNA reads TGTGCCAGCAGTCCGGGTCCAGAGTTGGGGGAGACCCAGTACTTC.

The CDR3 nucleotides read TGTGCCAGCAGTGAAGAGGGATGGTCTGAAGCTTTCTTT. Encoded protein: CASSEEGWSEAFF. The chain is built from TRBV6-1 and TRBJ1-1; no firm D call. Trimming stripped 1 base from V and 6 bases from J, with 9 bases between. The CDR3 consists of 13 residues. CDR1 and CDR2 (germline): MNHNS, SASEGT.

This chain joins TRBV29-1 and TRBJ1-3; D is possibly TRBD1 (5 bases). The CDR3 sequence is 13 residues long. Trimming removed 4 bases from V and 3 bases from J, with 10 bases in between. Looked up from germline, CDR1 is SQVTM and CDR2 is ANQGSEA. The CDR3 sequence: CSVAGSYGNTIYF. The CDR3, as DNA: TGCAGCGTTGCAGGGTCCTATGGAAACACCATATATTTT.

The chain uses TRBV5-6 and TRBJ1-6; weak D call: TRBD1 (6 bases). This CDR3 has 16 amino acids. V dropped 0 bases and J dropped 7 bases, with 14 bases sitting between them. Per germline, CDR1 SGHDT and CDR2 YYEEEE. The CDR3 DNA sequence: TGTGCCAGCAGCTTGGCCCTCCCAGGGGACAATTCACCCCTCCACTTT. Protein sequence: CASSLALPGDNSPLHF.

J is TRBJ1-5 and V is TRBV28, with a possible D match to TRBD1 (6 bases). Trimming removed 3 bases from V and 6 bases from J, with 21 bases in between. Germline V gives CDR1 MDHEN, CDR2 SYDVKM. The CDR3 covers 17 residues. The chain's CDR3 is CASSFPTPDRSGQPQHF. The CDR3 nucleotides are TGTGCCAGCAGTTTCCCCACCCCCGACAGGTCGGGTCAGCCCCAGCATTTT.

In its sample, this clone was seen a few times. The chain carries TRBV5-1 and TRBJ2-1, with D perhaps matching TRBD1 (6 bases). Germline CDR1 is SGHRS and CDR2 is YFSETQ. Trimming removed 2 bases at V and 8 bases at J, with 14 bases between. The CDR3 runs 14 residues. This chain's CDR3 is CASSFRDTGDEQFF. DNA of the CDR3: TGCGCCAGCAGCTTCCGGGACACCGGTGATGAGCAGTTCTTC.